These T cell receptor beta chains were read from a single sample in a study of neurological immune-mediated disorders. TCRdb re-called the 5' RACE reads through MiXCR, storing one row per CDR3 protein. The table shows about 90,000 distinct CDR3 sequences, with approximately 13% occurring only once. Sequencing was carried out using PBMCs. The receptors were sampled from a female donor with HTLV-1-associated myelopathy (HAM/TSP). Each CDR3 is given with its conserved first and last residue. Fields, in order: J gene, CDR3 length, D gene, V gene, clone size, CDR3 DNA, CDR3 protein. D genes are given only for firm matches. Rows may omit the clone size; those that give it use once, few, many or a size class.

TRBJ2-7,17,.,TRBV6-5,.,TGTGCTAGCAGTTATATCCGTTGGTGGACCTACGCCTACGAGCAGTACTTC,CASSYIRWWTYAYEQYF
TRBJ1-6,16,TRBD1,TRBV11-2,.,TGTGCCAGCAGCCCTGACAGGGCTTCTCCTAATTCACCCCTCCACTTT,CASSPDRASPNSPLHF
TRBJ2-7,17,.,TRBV5-1,many,TGCGCCAGCAGCTTGGAGGTTTATGTGGGGGGCTCGTCCGAGCAGTACTTC,CASSLEVYVGGSSEQYF
TRBJ2-5,15,TRBD1,TRBV12-3/TRBV12-4,.,TGTGCCAACAGCCCCGGGACAGTCCCCGGGGAGACCCAGTACTTC,CANSPGTVPGETQYF
TRBJ2-2,15,.,TRBV5-1,many,TGCGCCAGCAGCTTGTACCAGGGTAACACCGGGGAGCTGTTTTTT,CASSLYQGNTGELFF
TRBJ2-6,18,TRBD2,TRBV4-2,many,TGTGCCAGCAGCCCTCAACTAGCGGGGGGATCTGGGGCCAACGTCCTGACTTTC,CASSPQLAGGSGANVLTF
TRBJ2-5,14,.,TRBV7-9,many,TGTGCCAGCAGCTTAGGGGCGGGTTTGAAGACCCAGTACTTC,CASSLGAGLKTQYF
TRBJ2-2,15,.,TRBV5-5,many,TGTGCCAGCAGCCCGGTTGGGGGGAGCACCGGGGAGCTGTTTTTT,CASSPVGGSTGELFF
TRBJ2-7,13,.,TRBV25-1,many,TGTGCCAGCACACCCCCAGGGTTGTACGAGCAGTACTTC,CASTPPGLYEQYF
TRBJ2-7,14,TRBD2,TRBV7-2,many,TGTGCCAGCAGCTTGACTAGCGGGGACTACGAGCAGTACTTC,CASSLTSGDYEQYF
TRBJ2-7,13,.,TRBV12-3/TRBV12-4,many,TGTGCCAGCACTTGGACAGACTCCTACGAGCAGTACTTC,CASTWTDSYEQYF
TRBJ2-1,15,.,TRBV29-1,many,TGCAGCGTTGAAGATCGGGTGGGAAAGGCCGATGAGCAGTTCTTC,CSVEDRVGKADEQFF
TRBJ2-7,13,.,TRBV20-1,.,TGCAGTGCTAGAAGTCAAGTAGGTGGCGAGCAGTACTTC,CSARSQVGGEQYF
TRBJ1-1,12,.,TRBV11-2,many,TGTGCCAGCAGCTTAGTACAGCCTGAAGCTTTCTTT,CASSLVQPEAFF
TRBJ2-1,15,TRBD1,TRBV5-1,many,TGCGCCAGCAGCCCCGGGACAGGGGTCTACAATGAGCAGTTCTTC,CASSPGTGVYNEQFF